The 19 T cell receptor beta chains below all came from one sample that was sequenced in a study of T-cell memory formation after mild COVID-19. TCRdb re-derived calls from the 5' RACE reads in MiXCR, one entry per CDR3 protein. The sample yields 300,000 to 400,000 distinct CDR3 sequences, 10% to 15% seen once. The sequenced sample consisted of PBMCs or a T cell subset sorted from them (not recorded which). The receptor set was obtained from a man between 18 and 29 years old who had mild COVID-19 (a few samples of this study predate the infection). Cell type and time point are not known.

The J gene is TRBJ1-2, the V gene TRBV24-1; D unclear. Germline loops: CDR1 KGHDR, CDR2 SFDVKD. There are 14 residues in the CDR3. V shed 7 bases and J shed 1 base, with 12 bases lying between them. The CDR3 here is CATSLDGYNYGYTF. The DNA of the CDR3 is TGTGCCACCAGCCTTGACGGGTATAACTATGGCTACACCTTC.

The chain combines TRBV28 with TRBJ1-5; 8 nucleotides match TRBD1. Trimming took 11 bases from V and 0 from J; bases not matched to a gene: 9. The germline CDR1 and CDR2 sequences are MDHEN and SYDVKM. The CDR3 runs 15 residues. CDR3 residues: CAGGGQGFSNQPQHF. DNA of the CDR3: TGTGCCGGGGGTGGACAGGGATTTAGCAATCAGCCCCAGCATTTT.

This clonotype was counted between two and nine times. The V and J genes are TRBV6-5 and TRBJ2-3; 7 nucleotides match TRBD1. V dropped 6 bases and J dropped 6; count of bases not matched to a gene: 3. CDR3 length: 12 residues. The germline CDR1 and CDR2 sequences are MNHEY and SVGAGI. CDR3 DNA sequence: TGTGCCAGCAGCACCAGGGGGGATACGCAGTATTTT. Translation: CASSTRGDTQYF.

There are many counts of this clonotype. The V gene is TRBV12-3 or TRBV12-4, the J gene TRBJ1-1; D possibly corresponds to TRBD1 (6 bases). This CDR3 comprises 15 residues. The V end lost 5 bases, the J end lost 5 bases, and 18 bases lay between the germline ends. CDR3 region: CASSSARGLRTEAFF. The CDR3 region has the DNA TGTGCCAGCAGTAGCGCGAGGGGGTTAAGGACTGAAGCTTTCTTT.

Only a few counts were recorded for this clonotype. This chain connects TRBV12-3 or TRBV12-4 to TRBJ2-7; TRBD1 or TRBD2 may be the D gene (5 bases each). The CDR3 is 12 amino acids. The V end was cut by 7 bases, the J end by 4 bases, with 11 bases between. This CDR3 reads CASTGTSYEQYF. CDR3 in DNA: TGTGCCAGCACCGGGACGTCTTACGAGCAGTACTTC.

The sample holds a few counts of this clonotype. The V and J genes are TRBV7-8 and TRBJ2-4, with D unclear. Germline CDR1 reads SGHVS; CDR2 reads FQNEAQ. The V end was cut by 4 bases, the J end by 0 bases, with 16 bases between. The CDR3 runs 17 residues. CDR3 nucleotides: TGTGCCAGCAGCTGGGCCGGCGGCAGGTTAGCCAAAAACATTCAGTACTTC. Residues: CASSWAGGRLAKNIQYF.

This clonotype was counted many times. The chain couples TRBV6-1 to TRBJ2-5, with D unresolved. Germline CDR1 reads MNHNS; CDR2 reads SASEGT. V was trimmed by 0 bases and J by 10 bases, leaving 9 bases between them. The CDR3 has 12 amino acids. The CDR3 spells CASSEANEVQYF. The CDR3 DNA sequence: TGTGCCAGCAGTGAAGCTAACGAGGTCCAGTACTTC.

The CDR3 DNA reads as TGTGCCAGCAGGGGACCGGTCCGGAACTCTGGGGCCAACGTCCTGACTTTC. The encoded protein is CASRGPVRNSGANVLTF. This chain joins TRBV2 and TRBJ2-6; either TRBD1 or TRBD2 may fit D (5 bases each). CDR1 SNHLY and CDR2 FYNNEI come from the germline V gene. The CDR3 spans 17 residues. V shed 6 bases and J shed 0 bases, with 15 bases lying between them.

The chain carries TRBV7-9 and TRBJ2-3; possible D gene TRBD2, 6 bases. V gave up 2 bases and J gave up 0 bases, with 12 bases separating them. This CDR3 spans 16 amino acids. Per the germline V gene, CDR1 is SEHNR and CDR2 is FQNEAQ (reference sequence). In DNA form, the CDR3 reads TGTGCCAGCAGCTTACGGACTACCTCTAGCACAGATACGCAGTATTTT. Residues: CASSLRTTSSTDTQYF.

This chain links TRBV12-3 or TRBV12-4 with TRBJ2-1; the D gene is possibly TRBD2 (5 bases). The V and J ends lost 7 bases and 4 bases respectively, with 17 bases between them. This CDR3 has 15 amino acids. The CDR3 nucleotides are TGTGCCAGCATCCCCGGGCTAGCTAGTTACAATGAGCAGTTCTTC. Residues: CASIPGLASYNEQFF.

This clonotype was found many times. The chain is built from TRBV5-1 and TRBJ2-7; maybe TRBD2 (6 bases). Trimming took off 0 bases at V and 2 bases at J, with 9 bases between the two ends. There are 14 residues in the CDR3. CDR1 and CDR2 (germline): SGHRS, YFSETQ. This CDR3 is CASSLGAGPYEQYF. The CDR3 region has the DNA TGCGCCAGCAGCTTGGGAGCGGGCCCCTACGAGCAGTACTTC.

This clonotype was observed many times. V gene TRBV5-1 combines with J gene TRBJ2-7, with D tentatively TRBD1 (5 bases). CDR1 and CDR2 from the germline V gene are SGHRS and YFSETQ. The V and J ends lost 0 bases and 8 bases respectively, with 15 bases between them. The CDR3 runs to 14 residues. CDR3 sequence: CASSLGQQWGKQYF. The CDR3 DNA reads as TGCGCCAGCAGCTTGGGACAACAGTGGGGCAAGCAGTACTTC.

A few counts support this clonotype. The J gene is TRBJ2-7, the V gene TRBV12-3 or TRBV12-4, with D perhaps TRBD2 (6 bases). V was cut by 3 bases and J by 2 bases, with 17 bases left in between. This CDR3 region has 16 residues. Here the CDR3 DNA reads TGTGCCAGCAGTTTTCGTTTCGGGGACTCCCCCTACGAGCAGTACTTC. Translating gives CASSFRFGDSPYEQYF.

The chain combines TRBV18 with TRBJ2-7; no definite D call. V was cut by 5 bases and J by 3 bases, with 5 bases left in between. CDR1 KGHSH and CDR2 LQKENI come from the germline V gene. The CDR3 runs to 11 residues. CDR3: CASSKDYEQYF. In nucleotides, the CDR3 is TGTGCCAGCTCAAAGGACTACGAGCAGTACTTC.

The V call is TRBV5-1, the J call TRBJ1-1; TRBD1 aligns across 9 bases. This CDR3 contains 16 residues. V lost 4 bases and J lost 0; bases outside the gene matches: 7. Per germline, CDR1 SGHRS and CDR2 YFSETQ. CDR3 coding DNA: TGCGCCAGCAGCCCGGGACAGGGTGCGGTGAACACTGAAGCTTTCTTT. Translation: CASSPGQGAVNTEAFF.

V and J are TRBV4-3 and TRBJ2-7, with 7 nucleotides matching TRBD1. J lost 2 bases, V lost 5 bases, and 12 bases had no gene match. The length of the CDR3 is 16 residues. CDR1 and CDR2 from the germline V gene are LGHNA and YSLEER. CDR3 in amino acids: CASSKHPGQYTYEQYF. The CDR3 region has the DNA TGCGCCAGCAGCAAACACCCGGGACAGTACACCTACGAGCAGTACTTC.

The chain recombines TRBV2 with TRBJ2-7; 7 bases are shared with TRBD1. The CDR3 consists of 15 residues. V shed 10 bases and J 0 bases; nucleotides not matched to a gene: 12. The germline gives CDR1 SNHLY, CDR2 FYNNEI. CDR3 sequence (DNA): TGTGCCATCTTCACGACAGGGACCTCCTCCTACGAGCAGTACGTC. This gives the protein CAIFTTGTSSYEQYV.

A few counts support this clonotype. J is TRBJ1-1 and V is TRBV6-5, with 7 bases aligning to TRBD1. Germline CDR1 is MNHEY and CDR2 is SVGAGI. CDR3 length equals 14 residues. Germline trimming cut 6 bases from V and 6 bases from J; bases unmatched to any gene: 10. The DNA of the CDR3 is TGTGCCAGCAGGATGAACAGGGGTCCGTCTGAAGCTTTCTTT. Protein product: CASRMNRGPSEAFF.

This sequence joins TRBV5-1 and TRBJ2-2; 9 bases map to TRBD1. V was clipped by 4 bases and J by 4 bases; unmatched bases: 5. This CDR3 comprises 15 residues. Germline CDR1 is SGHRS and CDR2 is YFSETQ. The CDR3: CASSLGQGLTGELFF. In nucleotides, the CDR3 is TGCGCCAGCAGCCTGGGACAGGGCCTCACCGGGGAGCTGTTTTTT. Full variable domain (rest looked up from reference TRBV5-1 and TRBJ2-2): KAGVTQTPRYLIKTRGQQVTLSCSPISGHRSVSWYQQTPGQGLQFLFEYFSETQRNKGNFPGRFSGRQFSNSRSEMNVSTLELGDSALYLCASSLGQGLTGELFFGEGSRLTVL.